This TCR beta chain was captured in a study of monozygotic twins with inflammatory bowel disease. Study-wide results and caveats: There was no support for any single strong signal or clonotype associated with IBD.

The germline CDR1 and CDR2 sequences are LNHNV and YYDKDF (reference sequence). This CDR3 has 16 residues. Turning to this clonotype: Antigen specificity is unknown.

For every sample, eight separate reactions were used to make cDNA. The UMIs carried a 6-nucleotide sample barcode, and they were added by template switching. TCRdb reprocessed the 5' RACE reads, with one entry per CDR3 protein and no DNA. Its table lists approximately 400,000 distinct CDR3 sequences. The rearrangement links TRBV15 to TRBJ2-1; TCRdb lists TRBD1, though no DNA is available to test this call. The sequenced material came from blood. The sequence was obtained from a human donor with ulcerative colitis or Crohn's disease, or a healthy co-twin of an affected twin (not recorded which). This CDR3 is CATSRAPAGSGHEQFF.